This T cell receptor beta chain appears in the sequencing data of a study of cytomegalovirus exposure and HLA in healthy donors. About the research overall: Prior work identified around 100 million unique TCR beta sequences in approximately 180 million T cells. Regarding the study as a whole: A later analysis linked a missense DCLRE1C variant to TCR beta V- and J-gene trimming. Altogether, 160 or so TCR beta chains were recorded as cytomegalovirus-associated. In an earlier analysis, productive rearrangement rates for most beta V segments clustered near 87% or 30%.

The primer mix had 60 Vbeta and 13 Jbeta primers. Method: immunoSEQ multiplex PCR; TCRdb's copy keeps in-frame clones and lacks some. This sample has about 84,000 clones; approximately 78% occur once, and the top ten carry 2% to 3%. In regard to this clone: Antigen specificity is unknown.

The V gene lost 6 bases and the J gene lost 2 bases, with 15 bases spanning the gap. The CDR3 has 15 residues. Looked up from germline, CDR1 is MNHEY and CDR2 is SVGAGI. This chain links TRBV6-5 with TRBJ2-3; D gene ambiguous. The source is a male donor in good health and CMV-seropositive. The sample consisted of PBMCs. In DNA form, the CDR3 reads TGTGCCAGCAGAGCTTATGGCGGAACCACAGATACGCAGTATTTT. Protein: CASRAYGGTTDTQYF.